This is a list of T cell receptor beta chains from one sample in a study of glioma-infiltrating T cells after dendritic cell vaccination. Profiled with immunoSEQ multiplex PCR; TCRdb holds only in-frame clones, not every one. The table records approximately 92,000 clones, less than 90% of them present only once. The specimen comprised blood, sampled after dendritic cell vaccination. Every receptor here comes from a human donor with glioblastoma. The CDR3 runs from the conserved cysteine through the conserved F or W. D genes are given only for firm matches. Where a row states a size, it is once, few, many or the class of an expanded clone; other rows omit it.

TRBV10-3	once	TRBJ2-7	-	CAIRTGQNNYEQYF	TGTGCCATCAGAACGGGACAAAACAACTACGAGCAGTACTTC
TRBV4-2	-	TRBJ2-1	-	CASSQDLIRGEQFF	TGTGCCAGCAGCCAAGATTTGATCAGGGGTGAGCAGTTCTTC
TRBV5-4	-	TRBJ1-2	TRBD1	CASTMDRNYGYTF	TGTGCCAGCACCATGGACAGGAACTATGGCTACACCTTC
TRBV11-2	-	TRBJ1-3	-	CASSFRLTGSGNTIYF	TGTGCCAGCAGCTTCAGATTGACAGGCTCTGGAAACACCATATATTTT
TRBV30	-	TRBJ1-2	-	CAWSVQQFYGYTF	TGTGCCTGGAGTGTACAGCAATTTTATGGCTACACCTTC
TRBV6-5	-	TRBJ2-1	TRBD1	CASSQDRGPRGEQFF	TGTGCCAGCAGTCAGGACAGGGGCCCTCGCGGCGAGCAGTTCTTC
TRBV4-2	-	TRBJ2-3	TRBD2	CASSHPGTSGDPRDTQYF	TGTGCCAGCAGCCACCCTGGGACTAGCGGGGACCCTCGAGATACGCAGTATTTT
TRBV2	-	TRBJ2-5	-	CASSGQPQETQYF	TGTGCCAGCAGCGGACAGCCACAAGAGACCCAGTACTTC
TRBV30	once	TRBJ2-7	TRBD1	CAWGTGTGSPGQYF	TGTGCCTGGGGGACCGGGACAGGGAGTCCGGGGCAGTACTTC
TRBV25-1	-	TRBJ2-5	-	CASSAAAQETQYF	TGTGCCAGCAGTGCAGCGGCCCAAGAGACCCAGTACTTC
TRBV19	-	TRBJ2-3	-	CASSDWGDGGTDTQYF	TGTGCCAGTAGTGATTGGGGGGATGGAGGCACAGATACGCAGTATTTT
TRBV5-5	-	TRBJ2-3	-	CASSLDSKTDTQYF	TGTGCCAGCAGCTTGGACAGCAAAACAGATACGCAGTATTTT
TRBV2	-	TRBJ2-5	TRBD2	CASSGDGGAGETQYF	TGTGCCAGCAGCGGTGACGGGGGGGCCGGGGAGACCCAGTACTTC
TRBV5-1	-	TRBJ2-5	TRBD2	CASSPGTSGETQYF	TGCGCCAGCAGCCCCGGGACTAGCGGGGAGACCCAGTACTTC
TRBV9	-	TRBJ2-1	-	CASSARVDEQFF	TGTGCCAGCAGCGCTAGAGTTGATGAGCAGTTCTTC
TRBV7-9	-	TRBJ1-2	-	CASSFGDDLSYTF	TGTGCCAGCAGCTTTGGAGACGATCTGAGCTACACCTTC
TRBV7-9	-	TRBJ2-1	TRBD2	CASSPPPSGSYNEQFF	TGTGCCAGCAGCCCTCCCCCTAGCGGGAGCTACAATGAGCAGTTCTTC
TRBV28	-	TRBJ1-2	-	CASRAQGKGYGYTF	TGTGCCAGCAGAGCCCAGGGGAAAGGCTATGGCTACACCTTC
TRBV7-3	-	TRBJ2-5	TRBD2	CASSRTSGGEETQYF	TGTGCCAGCAGTAGGACTAGCGGGGGGGAAGAGACCCAGTACTTC
TRBV2	-	TRBJ2-7	TRBD2	CASSGFLAGDYEQYF	TGTGCCAGCAGTGGCTTCCTAGCGGGAGATTACGAGCAGTACTTC
TRBV9	few	TRBJ1-2	-	CASSVGQGYGYTF	TGTGCCAGCAGCGTGGGACAAGGGTATGGCTACACCTTC
TRBV7-9	-	TRBJ1-4	-	CASSQLSGTGNEKLFF	TGTGCCAGCAGCCAATTAAGCGGGACGGGGAATGAAAAACTGTTTTTT
TRBV2	-	TRBJ2-5	TRBD2	CASITKWRGGKQETQYF	TGTGCCAGCATCACCAAGTGGCGGGGGGGCAAACAAGAGACCCAGTACTTC
TRBV11-2	-	TRBJ2-5	TRBD2	CASRKAGGRETQYF	TGTGCCAGCAGAAAAGCGGGGGGACGAGAGACCCAGTACTTC
TRBV20-1	-	TRBJ1-1	TRBD1	CSARRQGSAFF	TGCAGTGCTAGACGACAGGGTAGCGCTTTCTTT
TRBV2	-	TRBJ2-3	TRBD2	CASRGLGQGGPSDTQYF	TGTGCCAGCAGGGGGCTGGGGCAGGGAGGGCCTTCAGATACGCAGTATTTT
TRBV19	-	TRBJ1-1	-	CASSYQGNTEAFF	TGTGCCAGTAGTTATCAGGGGAACACTGAAGCTTTCTTT
TRBV18	once	TRBJ1-4	-	CASSPSQGEKLFF	TGTGCCAGCTCACCAAGTCAGGGTGAAAAACTGTTTTTT
TRBV30	-	TRBJ1-3	-	CSLGLGNTIYF	TGTTCGCTGGGGCTCGGAAACACCATATATTTT
TRBV7-2	-	TRBJ1-2	TRBD1	CASSLMREGAYGYTF	TGTGCCAGCAGCTTAATGAGAGAGGGGGCCTATGGCTACACCTTC
TRBV25-1	-	TRBJ1-1	-	CASSELLNTEAFF	TGTGCCAGCAGTGAATTATTGAACACTGAAGCTTTCTTT
TRBV28	-	TRBJ1-3	-	CASSKQGNSGNTIYF	TGTGCCAGCAGCAAACAGGGAAATTCTGGAAACACCATATATTTT
TRBV4-2	-	TRBJ2-6	-	CASSQVRRRDSGANVLTF	TGTGCCAGCAGCCAAGTCCGGCGGAGGGACTCTGGGGCCAACGTCCTGACTTTC
TRBV28	-	TRBJ2-1	TRBD2	CASSLLRGLGADNEQFF	TGTGCCAGCAGTTTATTACGGGGACTAGGGGCGGACAATGAGCAGTTCTTC
TRBV27	-	TRBJ1-1	-	CASSFRGSQRTEAFF	TGTGCCAGCAGTTTTAGGGGGTCACAGCGCACTGAAGCTTTCTTT
TRBV5-1	-	TRBJ2-7	-	CASSLPAGGYEQYF	TGCGCCAGCAGCCTCCCGGCCGGAGGATACGAGCAGTACTTC
TRBV6-1	-	TRBJ1-2	TRBD1	CASSAQGEVGYTF	TGTGCCAGCAGTGCACAGGGGGAGGTCGGCTACACCTTC
TRBV27	-	TRBJ1-4	TRBD1	CASSRIGTGGTNEKLFF	TGTGCCAGCAGTCGCATCGGGACAGGCGGAACTAATGAAAAACTGTTTTTT
TRBV11-2	-	TRBJ2-1	-	CASSRDRNEQFF	TGTGCCAGCAGCCGAGACAGAAATGAGCAGTTCTTC
TRBV30	-	TRBJ2-5	TRBD1	CAWSVHQGVETQYF	TGTGCCTGGAGTGTACATCAGGGGGTAGAGACCCAGTACTTC
TRBV2	-	TRBJ1-2	TRBD1	CASSQDRGNGGYTF	TGTGCCAGCAGTCAAGACAGGGGCAACGGGGGCTACACCTTC
TRBV7-2	-	TRBJ2-7	-	CASSPGWGLGEQYF	TGTGCCAGCAGCCCCGGCTGGGGGCTGGGCGAGCAGTACTTC
TRBV6-4	-	TRBJ2-1	-	CASSRPQTGNRIRGNEQFF	TGTGCCAGCAGTCGCCCCCAAACAGGGAACAGAATCAGGGGCAATGAGCAGTTCTTC
TRBV11-3	-	TRBJ1-4	-	CAPEWREKLFF	TGTGCCCCCGAGTGGAGGGAAAAACTGTTTTTT
TRBV19	-	TRBJ2-7	-	CASSTRASEQYF	TGTGCCAGTAGTACCCGCGCAAGCGAGCAGTACTTC
TRBV30	few	TRBJ2-1	TRBD2	CAWSRLAGAYNEQFF	TGTGCCTGGAGTAGACTAGCGGGCGCCTACAATGAGCAGTTCTTC
TRBV7-9	-	TRBJ2-1	-	CASSFTQGSNEQFF	TGTGCCAGCAGCTTCACTCAGGGTAGCAATGAGCAGTTCTTC
TRBV19	-	TRBJ2-7	TRBD1	CASSINPTGGIYEQYF	TGTGCCAGTAGTATCAATCCCACAGGGGGCATCTACGAGCAGTACTTC
TRBV5-4	once	TRBJ2-1	-	CASSGIGGAYNEQFF	TGTGCCAGCAGCGGTATAGGGGGGGCTTACAATGAGCAGTTCTTC
TRBV2	once	TRBJ1-5	TRBD1	CASSGGTGFSNQPQHF	TGTGCCAGCAGTGGCGGGACAGGGTTTAGCAATCAGCCCCAGCATTTT
TRBV23-1	-	TRBJ1-2	-	CASSHSPLDSTFYGYTF	TGCGCCAGCAGCCACAGTCCGCTGGACAGCACCTTCTATGGCTACACCTTC
TRBV5-1	-	TRBJ2-1	TRBD1	CASSLVGQTYNEQFF	TGCGCCAGCAGCTTGGTGGGACAGACCTACAATGAGCAGTTCTTC
TRBV25-1	-	TRBJ2-1	TRBD2	CASSEFRTSGRDEQFF	TGTGCCAGCAGTGAATTCAGAACTAGCGGGAGGGATGAGCAGTTCTTC
TRBV9	-	TRBJ2-3	TRBD2	CASGYGAGGTDTQYF	TGTGCCAGCGGATACGGGGCGGGAGGCACAGATACGCAGTATTTT
TRBV2	-	TRBJ2-3	TRBD1	CASPGQSTDTQYF	TGTGCCAGTCCGGGACAGAGCACAGATACGCAGTATTTT
TRBV9	-	TRBJ1-1	-	CASSVRPEGEAFF	TGTGCCAGCAGCGTGAGGCCGGAGGGTGAAGCTTTCTTT
TRBV5-1	-	TRBJ2-7	TRBD2	CASSGGSGTHSYEQYF	TGCGCCAGCAGCGGGGGTAGCGGGACCCACTCCTACGAGCAGTACTTC
TRBV29-1	-	TRBJ1-2	-	CSVDLTGMNGYTF	TGCAGCGTTGATCTCACAGGGATGAATGGCTACACCTTC
TRBV6-5	-	TRBJ2-1	-	CASSSTGGTYNEQFF	TGTGCCAGCAGTTCAACGGGGGGCACCTACAATGAGCAGTTCTTC
TRBV5-6	few	TRBJ1-3	-	CASSLAGGYSGNTIYF	TGTGCCAGCAGCTTGGCCGGGGGTTACTCTGGAAACACCATATATTTT